The next 22 T cell receptor beta chains were all read from a single sample in a study of cytomegalovirus exposure and HLA in healthy donors. TCRdb keeps only in-frame clones here, not all; method: immunoSEQ multiplex PCR. The table has 250,000 to 400,000 clones, roughly 90% seen once. The sequenced sample consisted of PBMCs. The receptors here all came from a man aged 25 to 40 in good health and CMV-seronegative.

The chain employs TRBV9 and TRBJ1-1, with a possible D match to TRBD1 (6 bases). CDR1 is SGDLS, CDR2 YYNGEE, per germline. Trimming took 2 bases from V and 3 from J, leaving 8 bases between them. The CDR3 is 13 amino acids. CDR3 DNA: TGTGCCAGCAGCGTCAGGACAGACACTGAAGCTTTCTTT. Translated: CASSVRTDTEAFF.

This clone was found once. The rearrangement joins TRBV18 to TRBJ2-3, with 9 bases that match TRBD1. The CDR3 covers 13 residues. With 5 bases clipped from V and 6 bases from J, the junction kept 3 bases outside the gene matches. Germline CDR1 and CDR2: KGHSH and LQKENI. The CDR3 is CASSRDRVDTQYF. DNA for the CDR3: TGTGCCAGCTCAAGGGACAGGGTGGATACGCAGTATTTT. Full variable domain (missing parts from reference TRBV18 and TRBJ2-3): NAGVMQNPRHLVRRRGQEARLRCSPMKGHSHVYWYRQLPEEGLKFMVYLQKENIIDESGMPKERFSAEFPKEGPSILRIQQVVRGDSAAYFCASSRDRVDTQYFGPGTRLTVL.

The chain combines TRBV11-2 with TRBJ2-1; D gene unclear. Germline V gene sequence: CDR1 SGHAT, CDR2 FQNNGV. V lost 3 bases and J lost 2, with 5 bases in between. The CDR3 has 13 amino acids. DNA of the CDR3: TGTGCCAGCAGCTTTCGGGCCTACAATGAGCAGTTCTTC. As protein: CASSFRAYNEQFF.

V gene TRBV7-2 combines with J gene TRBJ2-3; tentative D call: TRBD2 (6 bases). The germline CDR1 and CDR2 sequences are SGHTA and FQGNSA. V shed 5 bases and J shed 3 bases, with 15 bases lying between them. The CDR3 extends over 15 amino acids. CDR3 sequence reads: CASSPTRRRTDTQYF. Here the CDR3 DNA reads TGTGCCAGCAGCCCGACTAGGAGAAGGACAGATACGCAGTATTTT.

The V and J genes are TRBV6-5 and TRBJ1-3, with 7 nucleotides matching TRBD1. Per germline, CDR1 MNHEY and CDR2 SVGAGI. The CDR3 is made up of 13 amino acids. The ends lost 5 bases at V and 2 bases at J; junction bases unmatched: 0. In DNA form, the CDR3 reads TGTGCCAGCAGTACAGGGGCTGGAAACACCATATATTTT. This sequence encodes CASSTGAGNTIYF.

This chain uses TRBV30 with TRBJ1-1, with 7 bases matching TRBD1. The V segment lost 4 bases and the J segment 0 bases; nucleotides outside the gene matches: 5. The CDR3 extends over 14 amino acids. The germline V gene has CDR1 GTSNPN and CDR2 SVGIG (reference sequence). The CDR3 reads CAWNWGQLNTEAFF. CDR3 bases: TGTGCCTGGAACTGGGGACAGCTGAACACTGAAGCTTTCTTT.

Turning to this clone: The same CDR3 arises from other DNA sequences in this sample as well. The CDR3 sequence is CSVGGTNYGYTF. Written as DNA, the CDR3 is TGCAGCGTTGGCGGTACTAACTATGGCTACACCTTC. The V call is TRBV29-1, the J call TRBJ1-2; no clear D. This CDR3 contains 12 residues. V was cut by 4 bases and J by 0 bases, with 6 bases left in between. Germline V gene sequence: CDR1 SQVTM, CDR2 ANQGSEA. Full variable domain (outside the CDR3, taken from reference TRBV29-1 and TRBJ1-2): SAVISQKPSRDICQRGTSLTIQCQVDSQVTMMFWYRQQPGQSLTLIATANQGSEATYESGFVIDKFPISRPNLTFSTLTVSNMSPEDSSIYLCSVGGTNYGYTFGSGTRLTVV.

This chain uses TRBV6-1 with TRBJ1-2; no definite D call. The V end was cut by 5 bases, the J end by 3 bases, with 10 bases between. Germline CDR1 MNHNS, CDR2 SASEGT. This CDR3 spans 13 amino acids. The CDR3 sequence: CASSFWSHYGYTF. The CDR3 coding sequence is TGTGCCAGCAGTTTCTGGAGCCACTATGGCTACACCTTC.

J is TRBJ1-5 and V is TRBV19; TRBD1 agrees at 7 bases. Unmatched junction bases numbered 9, after V lost 1 base and J lost 3 bases. Germline lookup yields CDR1 LNHDA and CDR2 SQIVND (reference sequence). CDR3 size: 17 residues. The CDR3 here is CASSIGGAGQYNQPQHF. DNA of the CDR3: TGTGCCAGTAGTATAGGGGGGGCGGGACAGTACAATCAGCCCCAGCATTTT.

The CDR3, as DNA: TGCGCCAGCAGCCAATACGCAGGTCACACAGATACGCAGTATTTT. Protein sequence: CASSQYAGHTDTQYF. V usage is TRBV4-3 and J usage is TRBJ2-3; unclear D gene. CDR1 LGHNA and CDR2 YSLEER come from the germline V gene. This CDR3 has 15 amino acids. V shed 2 bases and J shed 2 bases, with 11 bases lying between them.

V and J are TRBV6-6 and TRBJ1-2; no clear D gene. V was pared by 6 bases and J by 8 bases, with 16 bases between. Per the germline V gene, CDR1 is MNHNY and CDR2 is SVGAGI (reference sequence). The CDR3 has 13 residues. The DNA of the CDR3 is TGTGCCAGCAGGGACTCGGGAACGAAGGGCTACACCTTC. Translating gives CASRDSGTKGYTF.

The chain carries TRBV6-6 and TRBJ2-7; 7 bases are shared with TRBD1. The CDR3 runs 13 residues. CDR1 and CDR2 (germline): MNHNY, SVGAGI (reference sequence). Trimming took 6 bases from V and 3 from J; bases not matched to a gene: 5. The CDR3 DNA reads TGTGCCAGCAGGGGCCGGGACAGCTACGAGCAGTACTTC. Residues: CASRGRDSYEQYF.

This chain connects TRBV19 to TRBJ2-7; D gene uncertain. In germline, CDR1 is LNHDA, CDR2 SQIVND (reference sequence). V lost 1 base and J lost 1, with 8 bases in between. There are 14 residues in the CDR3. The CDR3 loop is CASSIVGSSYEQYF. Here the CDR3 DNA reads TGTGCCAGTAGTATAGTGGGCAGTTCCTACGAGCAGTACTTC. Variable domain in full (rest from reference TRBV19 and TRBJ2-7): DGGITQSPKYLFRKEGQNVTLSCEQNLNHDAMYWYRQDPGQGLRLIYYSQIVNDFQKGDIAEGYSVSREKKESFPLTVTSAQKNPTAFYLCASSIVGSSYEQYFGPGTRLTVT.

The chain is built from TRBV6-1 and TRBJ2-7, with D tentatively TRBD1 (6 bases). Trimming stripped 5 bases from V and 3 bases from J, with 17 bases between. This CDR3 has 15 residues. The germline gives CDR1 MNHNS, CDR2 SASEGT. CDR3 in amino acids: CASSSSLYRDYEQYF. Here the CDR3 DNA reads TGTGCCAGCAGTTCATCCCTTTACAGGGACTACGAGCAGTACTTC.

This clone was counted between two and nine times. CDR3 protein: CASSFYDRNTEAFF. In DNA form, the CDR3 reads TGTGCCAGCAGCTTCTATGACAGGAACACTGAAGCTTTCTTT. This chain joins TRBV7-8 and TRBJ1-1, with a possible D match to TRBD1 (5 bases). Per germline, CDR1 SGHVS and CDR2 FQNEAQ. The length of the CDR3 is 14 residues. V shed 3 bases and J shed 1 base, with 9 bases lying between them.

The V call is TRBV5-5, the J call TRBJ2-5; 11 bases map to TRBD2. Trimming took 0 bases from V and 5 from J; bases not matched to a gene: 9. The CDR3 consists of 17 residues. Germline CDR1 reads SGHKS; CDR2 reads YYEKEE (reference sequence). The CDR3 is CASSLVGSGGAGETQYF. CDR3 sequence (DNA): TGTGCCAGCAGCTTGGTTGGTAGCGGGGGGGCCGGCGAGACCCAGTACTTC.

V and J are TRBV9 and TRBJ2-1; 12 nucleotides match TRBD2. Trimming took 3 bases from V and 4 from J; bases not matched to a gene: 2. This CDR3 spans 15 amino acids. Germline V lookup: CDR1 SGDLS, CDR2 YYNGEE. The DNA for the CDR3 is TGTGCCAGCAGCGGACTAGCGGGGGTTTACAATGAGCAGTTCTTC. This codes for CASSGLAGVYNEQFF.

The chain employs TRBV5-1 and TRBJ1-4; D ambiguous. The CDR3 has 15 amino acids. Germline loops: CDR1 SGHRS, CDR2 YFSETQ. V was trimmed by 0 bases and J by 0 bases, leaving 6 bases between them. The CDR3 spells CASSLVGATNEKLFF. CDR3 coding DNA: TGCGCCAGCAGCTTGGTTGGAGCAACTAATGAAAAACTGTTTTTT. The full variable domain, with the rest looked up from reference TRBV5-1 and TRBJ1-4, is KAGVTQTPRYLIKTRGQQVTLSCSPISGHRSVSWYQQTPGQGLQFLFEYFSETQRNKGNFPGRFSGRQFSNSRSEMNVSTLELGDSALYLCASSLVGATNEKLFFGSGTQLSVL.

The rearrangement uses TRBV15 and TRBJ1-1, with no clear D. This CDR3 is built from 15 residues. In germline, CDR1 is LNHNV, CDR2 YYDKDF (reference sequence). Trimming removed 0 bases at V and 0 bases at J, with 8 bases between. The CDR3: CATSRDSTVNTEAFF. In nucleotides, the CDR3 is TGTGCCACCAGCAGAGATTCAACAGTGAACACTGAAGCTTTCTTT. The full variable domain, completed using reference TRBV15 and TRBJ1-1, is DAMVIQNPRYQVTQFGKPVTLSCSQTLNHNVMYWYQQKSSQAPKLLFHYYDKDFNNEADTPDNFQSRRPNTSFCFLDIRSPGLGDTAMYLCATSRDSTVNTEAFFGQGTRLTVV.

This chain joins TRBV6-1 and TRBJ1-6; D unresolved. Germline lookup yields CDR1 MNHNS and CDR2 SASEGT. CDR3 length: 13 amino acids. Trimming cost V 6 bases and J 13 bases, with 16 bases left between them. CDR3 coding DNA: TGTGCCAGCAGCCCCCTAGTAAGGACTCCCCTCCACTTT. Amino acid sequence: CASSPLVRTPLHF.

The J gene is TRBJ1-2, the V gene TRBV29-1; possibly TRBD1 for D (6 bases). V lost 3 bases and J 7 bases, leaving 18 bases between the germline ends. CDR1 is SQVTM and CDR2 is ANQGSEA in the germline V gene. CDR3 length: 14 residues. CDR3 DNA sequence: TGCAGCGTTGAGGGGTTACACAGGGATGGTGGCTACACCTTC. It translates to CSVEGLHRDGGYTF.

V is TRBV6-1 and J is TRBJ1-1, with TRBD1 matching 7 bases. This CDR3 comprises 18 residues. V was pared by 4 bases and J by 0 bases, with 14 bases of the junction left unmatched. From germline, CDR1 is MNHNS and CDR2 SASEGT. For the CDR3, the DNA is TGTGCCAGCAGTGTCCCCACAGGGGCTTCCTCTCTGAACACTGAAGCTTTCTTT. It translates to CASSVPTGASSLNTEAFF.